This section outlines one TCR beta chain sequence together with its context. The antigen is unknown. The sample belongs to a study of vaccination and CD4 T cells after COVID-19. Across the whole study: With a range of 35 to 161, the median interval from diagnosis to drawing post-COVID samples was approximately 100 days. Study-level findings and limits: Detection of a median roughly 83% of reactive clones in convalescent patients was confined to the period after vaccination.

An Oncomine TCR Beta short-read assay was used to sequence the DNA from cultured CD4+ T cells. Genomic DNA extraction was carried out from cultured CD4+ T cells. MiXCR, applied by TCRdb to the PCR reads, yields one record per CDR3 protein. Of more than 15,000 distinct CDR3 sequences listed, approximately 65% are singletons. Indicated treatment: approximately 9-day PBMC culture with coronavirus spike peptide pools or control peptides (ViraFEST assay). ViraFEST grew antigen-specific T cells using peptide pools, then sequenced TCRs. The CDR3 runs 16 residues. V was clipped by 0 bases and J by 6 bases; unmatched bases: 5. Looked up from germline, CDR1 is MNHEY and CDR2 is SVGEGT.

This TCR was recovered from a human donor who had recovered from COVID-19. The J gene is TRBJ1-5, the V gene TRBV6-2 or TRBV6-3, with 10 bases fitting TRBD1. Sequences were obtained from CD4+ T cells from blood, cultured in vitro. The CDR3 reads CASSYSGTGVRQPQHF. As DNA, the CDR3 is TGTGCCAGCAGTTACTCTGGGACAGGGGTTCGTCAGCCCCAGCATTTT.